This T cell receptor beta chain was recovered during a study of PD-1 blockade in mismatch repair-deficient tumors (dated by TCRdb to about 2017). Describing the broader study: Between late 2013 and late 2016, roughly 84 consecutive patients with 11 to 12 mismatch repair-deficient cancer types, all previously treated and progressing, were enrolled in the trial. Tumor-associated T cell clones were tracked in the peripheral blood of patients responding to PD-1 blockade by deep sequencing of TCR CDR3 regions. The investigation overall reported the following: Rapid expansion after pembrolizumab followed by contraction, generally before radiologic responses, was shown by tumor-resident clones, which were often undetectable in blood before treatment.

Mismatch repair deficiency was established in every enrolled patient by polymerase chain reaction or immunohistochemistry. A few patients who responded to pembrolizumab therapy underwent TCR sequencing. Pembrolizumab PD-1 blockade was prospectively tested in advanced mismatch repair-deficient cancers, regardless of tissue of origin, in the phase II trial. Peripheral blood T cell samples were serially collected before and at multiple times after PD-1 blockade was started. Blood sampling times were expressed in weeks after the first pembrolizumab dose. Libraries were built with the immunoSEQ multiplex PCR assay. TCRdb obtained this table from immuneACCESS and retained in-frame rearrangements with V and J assigned. These tables miss some clones; where compared with another copy, unresolved V genes account for less than half of the shortfall, and the remainder is unexplained. The sample table shows 35,000 or so clones, and 80% to 90% are seen once. The ten top clones hold roughly 3.9% of the sample.

CDR1 is given as LGHNA and CDR2 as YNFKEQ, both from the germline V gene. The CDR3, from cysteine to phenylalanine, totals 16 residues. The CDR3 DNA has 48 bases and is translated from base 1. The V and J ends are trimmed by 0 bases and 0 bases, leaving 9 bases between them. As regards this clone: It lacks a known antigen. No per-base quality is available; no much larger clone lies one base away.

The material was peripheral blood, obtained around 76 weeks after starting pembrolizumab. The rearranged chain carries TRBV4-2 and TRBJ2-1, with no D gene named confidently. The sequence was obtained from an adult with mismatch repair-deficient cancer. The nucleotide sequence is given as TGTGCCAGCAGCCAAGATGACTTCAGCTCCTACAATGAGCAGTTCTTC. Its protein product is CASSQDDFSSYNEQFF.